This T cell receptor beta chain was sequenced during a study of control samples from healthy donors and cancer patients. This clone is a singleton in its sample. The CDR3 length is 14 residues. Per the germline V gene, CDR1 is LNHDA and CDR2 is SQIVND (reference sequence). The junction had 9 bases not matched to a gene; V was cut back by 10 bases and J by 2 bases. Measured with immunoSEQ multiplex PCR; TCRdb has only the in-frame clones, and not every one. This table holds tens of thousands of clones, approximately 84% found once. This chain connects TRBV19 to TRBJ1-2; 8 bases match TRBD1. The sample comprised PBMCs. The TCR comes from a woman aged 45-65 years with lung cancer. The CDR3 DNA sequence: TGTGCCACCAACTTCGGGGACAGGAACTATGGCTACACCTTC. Protein product: CATNFGDRNYGYTF.